This T cell receptor beta chain was captured in a study of response to subunit inactivated influenza vaccine. One entry per CDR3 protein results from TCRdb running MiXCR on the RT-PCR reads. The sample contains 530,000 or so distinct CDR3 sequences, about 25% of which appear only once. The table lists this clonotype with many counts. Germline V gene lookup returns CDR1 SGDLS and CDR2 YYNGEE. This CDR3 is built from 15 residues. V gave up 4 bases and J gave up 5 bases, with 19 bases separating them. This TCR was sampled from a man between 45 and 60 years old who received an inactivated influenza vaccine. The sample was CD4+ T cells sorted from PBMCs, taken around 5 days after vaccination. The gene calls are TRBV9 and TRBJ2-7; D may be TRBD1 (6 bases). DNA for the CDR3: TGTGCCAGCAGCCCAAGTCCCGGGACATTCAACGAGCAGTACTTC. Protein sequence: CASSPSPGTFNEQYF. The full variable domain, rest sourced from reference TRBV9 and TRBJ2-7, is DSGVTQTPKHLITATGQRVTLRCSPRSGDLSVYWYQQSLDQGLQFLIQYYNGEERAKGNILERFSAQQFPDLHSELNLSSLELGDSALYFCASSPSPGTFNEQYFGPGTRLTVT.